A single sample is the source of the 22 T cell receptor beta chains below, sequenced in a study of blood T cell repertoires in COVID-19. Here immunoSEQ multiplex PCR was the method, and the copy in TCRdb shows in-frame clones only, minus some. The table lists 220,000 or so clones, around 83% of them singletons. The source material was peripheral blood. The origin of the receptors is a woman aged 50 to 60 with COVID-19, enrolled during active disease.

The chain combines TRBV5-6 with TRBJ2-1; TRBD2 matches at 8 bases. Trimming took 5 bases from V and 16 from J; bases not matched to a gene: 11. CDR1 is SGHDT and CDR2 is YYEEEE in the germline V gene. The CDR3 totals 12 residues. The CDR3 sequence: CASRAGASTQFF. In nucleotides, the CDR3 is TGTGCCAGCAGAGCGGGGGCTTCGACGCAATTCTTC.

In its sample, this clone was seen a few times. The rearrangement joins TRBV7-8 to TRBJ2-7, with TRBD2 matching 13 bases. This CDR3 is built from 19 residues. The V segment lost 3 bases and the J segment 7 bases; nucleotides outside the gene matches: 18. Germline V lookup: CDR1 SGHVS, CDR2 FQNEAQ. CDR3 region: CASSLRTSGGRAAEEEQYF. The CDR3 nucleotides are TGTGCCAGCAGCTTGAGGACTAGCGGGGGTCGCGCTGCCGAGGAAGAGCAGTACTTC.

The chain has TRBV19 and TRBJ2-3; 11 bases line up with TRBD1. V dropped 4 bases and J dropped 5; count of bases not matched to a gene: 11. CDR3 size: 17 residues. Germline CDR1 and CDR2: LNHDA and SQIVND (reference sequence). CDR3 residues: CASSSRTGGIWGDTQYF. DNA for the CDR3: TGTGCCAGTAGTAGCCGGACAGGGGGCATTTGGGGAGATACGCAGTATTTT.

V usage is TRBV7-9 and J usage is TRBJ1-1; no clear D gene. CDR1 SEHNR and CDR2 FQNEAQ come from the germline V gene (reference sequence). This CDR3 region has 13 residues. Deletions cut 1 base from V and 4 bases from J, with 7 bases between. The CDR3 coding sequence is TGTGCCAGCAGCTTAGACCCGGGCACTGAAGCTTTCTTT. Amino acids: CASSLDPGTEAFF.

The chain is built from TRBV7-9 and TRBJ2-7; D is perhaps TRBD1 (7 bases). The CDR3 is 15 amino acids. The V end lost 4 bases, the J end lost 1 base, and 14 bases lay between the germline ends. From germline, CDR1 is SEHNR and CDR2 FQNEAQ (reference sequence). DNA of the CDR3: TGTGCCAGCAGCTCTAGCGCAGGGGGATCCTACGAGCAGTACTTC. Residues: CASSSSAGGSYEQYF. Together with reference TRBV7-9 and TRBJ2-7, the CDR3 gives the full variable domain: DTGVSQNPRHKITKRGQNVTFRCDPISEHNRLYWYRQTLGQGPEFLTYFQNEAQLEKSRLLSDRFSAERPKGSFSTLEIQRTEQGDSAMYLCASSSSAGGSYEQYFGPGTRLTVT.

V usage is TRBV11-2 and J usage is TRBJ2-5; the match to TRBD2 covers 7 bases. This CDR3 has 14 amino acids. The J segment lost 5 bases and the V segment lost 4 bases, leaving 7 bases of the junction unmatched. Germline CDR1 reads SGHAT; CDR2 reads FQNNGV. This CDR3 is CASSSQAGWETQYF. As DNA, the CDR3 is TGTGCCAGCAGCTCCCAAGCGGGGTGGGAGACCCAGTACTTC.

J is TRBJ2-7 and V is TRBV6-2 or TRBV6-3, with TRBD1 identical over 8 bases. This CDR3 has 15 residues. V lost 6 bases to trimming and J lost 4 bases; unmatched junction nucleotides: 11. The germline V gene has CDR1 MNHEY and CDR2 SVGEGT. CDR3 sequence: CASSSPGTGYYEQYF. CDR3 coding DNA: TGTGCCAGCAGCTCCCCCGGGACAGGATATTACGAGCAGTACTTC.

The rearrangement joins TRBV4-2 to TRBJ1-4; no reliable D call. Per germline, CDR1 LGHNA and CDR2 YNFKEQ. This CDR3 region has 13 residues. V was pared by 1 base and J by 7 bases, with 7 bases between. The CDR3 coding sequence is TGTGCCAGCAGCCAAGTGCGTAGTGAAAAACTGTTTTTT. Protein product: CASSQVRSEKLFF.

This clone was seen only once. The V call is TRBV2, the J call TRBJ2-5; TRBD2 might be the D (6 bases). V gave up 0 bases and J gave up 3 bases, with 8 bases separating them. This CDR3 comprises 14 residues. Germline assignment: CDR1 SNHLY and CDR2 FYNNEI. For the CDR3, the DNA is TGTGCCAGCAGTGAAGCGAGGAGGGAAGAGACCCAGTACTTC. Its protein product is CASSEARREETQYF.

CDR3 loop: CASSFSGTGRLNQPQHF. DNA of the CDR3: TGTGCCAGCAGTTTTTCCGGGACAGGGCGCCTCAATCAGCCCCAGCATTTT. The chain couples TRBV27 to TRBJ1-5; 9 bases align to TRBD1. V dropped 3 bases and J dropped 3; count of bases not matched to a gene: 9. The CDR3 consists of 17 residues. Per germline, CDR1 MNHEY and CDR2 SMNVEV (reference sequence).

The chain recombines TRBV10-3 with TRBJ2-3; 9 nucleotides agree with TRBD2. Losses at the gene ends were 3 bases for V and 6 bases for J; bases not matched to a gene: 4. The CDR3 is 14 amino acids. The germline V gene encodes CDR1 ENHRY and CDR2 SYGVKD. The CDR3 region has the DNA TGTGCCATCAGTGATGTAGCGGGGGAGGATACGCAGTATTTT. It specifies CAISDVAGEDTQYF.

J is TRBJ1-2 and V is TRBV9, with 7 nucleotides matching TRBD1. V shed 4 bases and J 5 bases; nucleotides not matched to a gene: 20. The CDR3 is 18 residues long. Per germline, CDR1 SGDLS and CDR2 YYNGEE. The CDR3 DNA sequence: TGTGCCAGCAGCTTCCAATCCCACCATGAGACAGGGAAATATGGCTACACCTTC. Translation: CASSFQSHHETGKYGYTF.

The chain joins TRBV6-5 to TRBJ1-5; 11 bases are a match to TRBD1. V lost 8 bases to trimming and J lost 6 bases; unmatched junction nucleotides: 9. CDR1 and CDR2 from the germline V gene are MNHEY and SVGAGI. The CDR3 is 15 residues long. The CDR3 sequence: CASRMDRGLRQPQHF. CDR3 in DNA: TGTGCCAGCCGAATGGACAGGGGGCTTCGTCAGCCCCAGCATTTT.

The chain couples TRBV20-1 to TRBJ2-2; TRBD1 aligns across 8 bases. V shed 3 bases, J shed 4 bases, and the junction held 10 bases outside the gene matches. Per germline, CDR1 DFQATT and CDR2 SNEGSKA (reference sequence). There are 16 residues in the CDR3. CDR3 bases: TGCAGTGCTAGTTCTTCAGGACAGGGAAGCACCGGGGAGCTGTTTTTT. This gives the protein CSASSSGQGSTGELFF.

The chain couples TRBV21-1 to TRBJ1-2. TRBV21-1 is annotated as a pseudogene. This CDR3 is 12 amino acids long. The DNA for the CDR3 is TGTGCCAGCAGCAAACCCCCGGATGGCTACACCTTC. This encodes CASSKPPDGYTF.

V gene TRBV19 combines with J gene TRBJ1-5; weak D call: TRBD1 (5 bases). Germline V gene sequence: CDR1 LNHDA, CDR2 SQIVND (reference sequence). The CDR3 totals 14 residues. V gave up 3 bases and J gave up 3 bases, with 9 bases separating them. The CDR3, as DNA: TGTGCCAGTAGTATGAGACAGTTCAATCAGCCCCAGCATTTT. Protein sequence: CASSMRQFNQPQHF.

V usage is TRBV27 and J usage is TRBJ1-2; the D gene is possibly TRBD1 (6 bases). CDR1 is MNHEY, CDR2 SMNVEV, per germline (reference sequence). V lost 6 bases and J lost 0, with 11 bases in between. The CDR3 length is 14 residues. The CDR3 is CASSLRGANYGYTF. In DNA, the CDR3 is TGTGCCAGCAGCCTCAGGGGAGCTAACTATGGCTACACCTTC.

The chain couples TRBV6-5 to TRBJ1-6, with D hard to call. With 0 bases removed from V and 9 bases from J, the gap between germline ends came to 9 bases. The CDR3 consists of 14 residues. The V gene's germline CDR1 is MNHEY and CDR2 SVGAGI. CDR3 bases: TGTGCCAGCAGTTACTCTAACAGTGGTTCACCCCTCCACTTT. Its translation: CASSYSNSGSPLHF.

The rearrangement uses TRBV10-2 and TRBJ1-6, with 8 bases matching TRBD1. This CDR3 region has 17 residues. V dropped 0 bases and J dropped 7; count of bases not matched to a gene: 8. Looked up from germline, CDR1 is WSHSY and CDR2 is SAAADI. The CDR3 DNA reads as TGCGCCAGCAGTGAGTCCCAGGGGGCTAGCGAGAATTCACCCCTCCACTTT. Protein: CASSESQGASENSPLHF.

This clone is a singleton in its sample. This chain joins TRBV27 and TRBJ2-3, with 9 bases identical to TRBD2. J was trimmed by 4 bases and V by 3 bases; bases with no gene match: 8. The CDR3 sequence is 16 residues long. Germline values: CDR1 MNHEY, CDR2 SMNVEV (reference sequence). The CDR3 spells CASSFYSGGPPDTQYF. CDR3 bases: TGTGCCAGCAGTTTTTATAGCGGGGGACCTCCAGATACGCAGTATTTT.

This sequence joins TRBV11-3 and TRBJ2-7; TRBD1 matches at 8 bases. CDR3 length: 15 residues. Germline lookup yields CDR1 SGHNT and CDR2 YENEEA. With V trimmed by 5 bases and J by 3 bases, 9 bases remained unmatched. In DNA, the CDR3 is TGTGCCAGCAGCCTTACGACAGGGGCTAGCTACGAGCAGTACTTC. Translation: CASSLTTGASYEQYF.

The rearrangement joins TRBV5-1 to TRBJ2-3, with D maybe TRBD2 (6 bases). CDR3 size: 13 residues. Germline assignment: CDR1 SGHRS and CDR2 YFSETQ. Trimming left V 2 bases short and J 6 bases short, with 10 bases between. The CDR3 DNA follows: TGCGCCAGCAGCTTAACTAGCAGGGATACGCAGTATTTT. Translation: CASSLTSRDTQYF.